This note documents a single T cell receptor beta chain sequence. The data stem from a study of blood T cell repertoires in COVID-19. Study-wide background: COVID-19 samples, acute and convalescent, were from the United States, Italy and Spain. Sources were T cells, B-cell-depleted T cells, or PBMCs; the material itself was cDNA or gDNA.

Trimming shortened V by 2 bases and J by 7 bases, and 15 bases separated the two germline ends. The CDR3 runs 15 residues. In germline, CDR1 is MNHNY, CDR2 SVGAGI (reference sequence). Authors' methods: The authors estimated nucleated cell counts from reference gene primer amplification. Assay used: immunoSEQ multiplex PCR; TCRdb lists only in-frame clones, some missing. Clone size and the V and J calls come from that table; the DNA yielded D and trimming. In the table there are hundreds of thousands of clones, more than 80% of which are singletons. Source material: peripheral blood. This chain connects TRBV6-6 to TRBJ1-3, with TRBD1 as a possible D gene (5 bases). The sequence derives from a woman aged 25-40 years with COVID-19, enrolled during active disease. CDR3: CASSYPQETGNTIYF. CDR3 bases: TGTGCCAGCAGTTACCCACAGGAGACCGGGAACACCATATATTTT.